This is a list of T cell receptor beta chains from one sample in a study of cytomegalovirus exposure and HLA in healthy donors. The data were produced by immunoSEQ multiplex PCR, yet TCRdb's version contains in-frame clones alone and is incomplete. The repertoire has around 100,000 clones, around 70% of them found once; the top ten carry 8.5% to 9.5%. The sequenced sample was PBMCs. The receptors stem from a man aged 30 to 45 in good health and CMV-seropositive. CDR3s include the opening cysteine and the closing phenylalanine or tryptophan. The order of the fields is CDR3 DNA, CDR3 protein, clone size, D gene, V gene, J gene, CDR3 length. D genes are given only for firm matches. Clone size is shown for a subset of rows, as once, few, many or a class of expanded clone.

DNA: TGTGCCAGCAGCTTAGGAACAGGGTTGGAAGCTTTCTTT
CDR3: CASSLGTGLEAFF
size: NA
D: NA
V: TRBV7-9
J: TRBJ1-1
length: 13

DNA: TGTGCCAGCAGCCAAGCGGGTTACGAGCAGTACTTC
CDR3: CASSQAGYEQYF
size: NA
D: NA
V: TRBV4-2
J: TRBJ2-7
length: 12

DNA: TGTGCCAGCAGTGAAGTGAGGGAGGGAGGCTACACCTTC
CDR3: CASSEVREGGYTF
size: NA
D: NA
V: TRBV25-1
J: TRBJ1-2
length: 13

DNA: TGTGCCAGTAGTTGGTCCGGGGATAATGAGCAGTTCTTC
CDR3: CASSWSGDNEQFF
size: NA
D: NA
V: TRBV19
J: TRBJ2-1
length: 13

DNA: TGTGCCTGGAGGGGACAGGGGAAGGATGGCTACACCTTC
CDR3: CAWRGQGKDGYTF
size: NA
D: TRBD1
V: TRBV30
J: TRBJ1-2
length: 13

DNA: TGTGCCAGCAGCTCCCCACAGGACACCGGGGAGCTGTTTTTT
CDR3: CASSSPQDTGELFF
size: NA
D: NA
V: TRBV5-4
J: TRBJ2-2
length: 14

DNA: TGTGCCAGCAGCTTGTTTCCCGGCAGGGGGGCCAATGAGCAGTTCTTC
CDR3: CASSLFPGRGANEQFF
size: few
D: NA
V: TRBV5-6
J: TRBJ2-1
length: 16

DNA: TGCGCCAGCAGCTTGAGGGGTGGACAGGGTAGCACAGATACGCAGTATTTT
CDR3: CASSLRGGQGSTDTQYF
size: NA
D: TRBD1
V: TRBV5-1
J: TRBJ2-3
length: 17

DNA: TGTGCCAGCAGCCAGGTGGCAGCGAACACCGGGGAGCTGTTTTTT
CDR3: CASSQVAANTGELFF
size: NA
D: NA
V: TRBV14
J: TRBJ2-2
length: 15

DNA: TGCGCCAGCAGCCAAAAAGACCGGGACAGGGGACCAGATACGCAGTATTTT
CDR3: CASSQKDRDRGPDTQYF
size: NA
D: TRBD1
V: TRBV4-1
J: TRBJ2-3
length: 17

DNA: TGTGCCAGTAGTATCTGGGACAGGCGTAGTGGGGCCAACGTCCTGACTTTC
CDR3: CASSIWDRRSGANVLTF
size: NA
D: TRBD1
V: TRBV19
J: TRBJ2-6
length: 17

DNA: TGTGCCAGCAGTGTCGGGGTTCCAAATGAGCAGTTCTTC
CDR3: CASSVGVPNEQFF
size: NA
D: NA
V: TRBV2
J: TRBJ2-1
length: 13

DNA: TGCGCCAGCAGCTCCGCAACTAATGAAAAACTGTTTTTT
CDR3: CASSSATNEKLFF
size: NA
D: NA
V: TRBV5-1
J: TRBJ1-4
length: 13

DNA: TGCGCCAGCAGTCCAATCGGCCGGGGTCAAGAGACCCAGTACTTC
CDR3: CASSPIGRGQETQYF
size: NA
D: NA
V: TRBV5-1
J: TRBJ2-5
length: 15

DNA: TGTGCCAGCAGCTTATCCTCGGACAGCTTATACGGGGAGCTGTTTTTT
CDR3: CASSLSSDSLYGELFF
size: NA
D: NA
V: TRBV11-2
J: TRBJ2-2
length: 16

DNA: TGTGCCAGCATCGGGGAGAAACTGTTTTTT
CDR3: CASIGEKLFF
size: once
D: NA
V: TRBV2
J: TRBJ1-4
length: 10

DNA: TGCGCCAGCAGCGTTACAGGGGGAAACGAGCAGTACTTC
CDR3: CASSVTGGNEQYF
size: NA
D: TRBD1
V: TRBV5-1
J: TRBJ2-7
length: 13

DNA: TGCGCCAGCAGCCCCGGGACAGGGAGGGAGACCCAGTACTTC
CDR3: CASSPGTGRETQYF
size: NA
D: TRBD1
V: TRBV5-1
J: TRBJ2-5
length: 14